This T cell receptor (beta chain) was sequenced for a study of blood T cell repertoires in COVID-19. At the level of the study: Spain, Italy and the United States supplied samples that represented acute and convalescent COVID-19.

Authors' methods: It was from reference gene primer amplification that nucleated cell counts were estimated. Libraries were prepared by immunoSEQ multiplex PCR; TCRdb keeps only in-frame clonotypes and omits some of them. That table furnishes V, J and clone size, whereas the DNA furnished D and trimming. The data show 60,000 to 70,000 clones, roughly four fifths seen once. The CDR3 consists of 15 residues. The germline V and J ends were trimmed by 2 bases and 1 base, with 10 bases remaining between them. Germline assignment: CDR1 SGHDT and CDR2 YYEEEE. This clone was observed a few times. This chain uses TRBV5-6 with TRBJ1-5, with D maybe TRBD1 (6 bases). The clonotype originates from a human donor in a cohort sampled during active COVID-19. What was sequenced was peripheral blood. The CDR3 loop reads CASSFGGASNQPQHF. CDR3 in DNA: TGTGCCAGCAGCTTCGGGGGGGCAAGCAATCAGCCCCAGCATTTT. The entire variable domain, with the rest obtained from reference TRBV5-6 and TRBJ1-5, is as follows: DAGVTQSPTHLIKTRGQQVTLRCSPKSGHDTVSWYQQALGQGPQFIFQYYEEEERQRGNFPDRFSGHQFPNYSSELNVNALLLGDSALYLCASSFGGASNQPQHFGDGTRLSIL.